This T cell receptor (delta chain) was recovered during a study of γδ T cells in repeated Plasmodium falciparum infection. About this clone: For this DNA, TCRdb reports the protein of a much larger clone, which diverges at residue 3, most likely from a read error; the protein presented here is translated directly from the DNA.

The CDR3 consists of 16 residues. Germline values: CDR1 TSWWSYY, CDR2 QGS. Flow sorting of PBMC yielded separate Vgamma9/Vdelta2+ and Vdelta2-negative gammadelta T cell populations for bulk repertoire analysis. TCRdb repeated clone calling on the multiplex PCR reads with CATT. The sample lists tens of thousands of delta-chain clones, roughly 0.9% occurring once. This receptor was obtained from a pool of human donors (malaria-infected and uninfected, not separated). Sequencing used gamma-delta T cells from blood. This chain links TRDV1 with TRDJ1; TRDD3 matches at 7 bases. In the absence of a J gene in TCRdb, the DNA was matched to germline to assign it here. CDR3 DNA sequence: TGTGCTCCTGGGGAACTAGGGTGCCCGGGGGATGGTAAACTCATCTTT. Protein sequence: CAPGELGCPGDGKLIF.